This T cell receptor (beta chain) was captured by sequencing in a study of radiotherapy plus CTLA-4 blockade in lung cancer (dated by TCRdb to the late 2010s). With regard to the full study: Among the enrolled patients, approximately 18% had an objective response, and 25% to 35% reached disease control. Summary of the overall study and its limitations: Early dynamic changes in blood T cell clones, together with increased serum interferon-beta after radiation, were reported as the strongest predictors of response. After treatment with radiotherapy and ipilimumab, TCR clones that originated in tumors expanded in peripheral blood.

The germline V gene (reference sequence) provides CDR1 SGHNT and CDR2 YYREEE. V loses 0 bases at its end and J loses 5 bases; junction bases beyond the gene matches: 7. The CDR3 runs 16 amino acids, cysteine and phenylalanine included. Solely the CDR3 DNA is kept, with 48 bases framed from the first base. Libraries were constructed by the immunoSEQ multiplex PCR assay. In its TCRdb copy, this immuneACCESS table keeps in-frame sequences only and misses some clones. Where compared with another copy, unresolved V genes explain less than half of these, and the others have no known cause. Present in this sample are 55,000 to 65,000 clones, around 69% of which were seen just once. Around 2.8% of the sample goes to the ten largest clones. The study tested focal radiation therapy combined with CTLA-4 blockade (ipilimumab) in patients with chemo-refractory metastatic non-small-cell lung cancer. On this clone itself: The antigen it binds to is not known. Base quality data are lacking; no much larger clone is found one base away.

This receptor was taken from a human donor with non-small cell lung cancer who had a complete response to radiotherapy plus ipilimumab. The chain links TRBV5-4 with TRBJ2-2; TRBD1 agrees with 7 junctional bases. The input for sequencing was peripheral blood, taken from a patient treated with radiotherapy plus ipilimumab. The CDR3 is CASSLEAGGVTGELFF. Read as DNA, the sequence is TGTGCCAGCAGCTTGGAAGCAGGGGGTGTAACCGGGGAGCTGTTTTTT.